This is a list of T cell receptor beta chains from one sample in a study of cytomegalovirus exposure and HLA in healthy donors. Profiling relied on immunoSEQ multiplex PCR, and the TCRdb table lists in-frame clones only, not all of them. The sample carries approximately 160,000 clones, more than 70% recorded once. The sequenced material came from PBMCs. The receptors come from a woman aged 45 to 65 in good health and CMV-seropositive. CDR3s include the opening cysteine and the closing phenylalanine or tryptophan. A D gene is named only where the DNA matches it firmly. A row's size may be missing; if present it is once, few, many or a size class.

J,V,size,D,CDR3,DNA
TRBJ1-2,TRBV9,NA,NA,CASSLPLGGENYGYTF,TGTGCCAGCAGCCTTCCTCTAGGGGGGGAGAACTATGGCTACACCTTC
TRBJ2-7,TRBV28,NA,TRBD1,CASSLFTGTGGRDEQYF,TGTGCCAGCAGTTTATTCACCGGGACAGGAGGCCGGGACGAGCAGTACTTC
TRBJ1-2,TRBV5-6,NA,NA,CASSLRTTSGYTF,TGTGCCAGCAGCTTGAGGACAACATCTGGCTACACCTTC
TRBJ2-7,TRBV5-4,once,TRBD1,CASSLAGDRVYEQYF,TGTGCCAGCAGCTTGGCCGGGGACAGAGTCTACGAGCAGTACTTC
TRBJ1-1,TRBV4-1,NA,TRBD1,CASSLTGGYNTEAFF,TGCGCCAGCAGCCTGACAGGGGGGTACAACACTGAAGCTTTCTTT
TRBJ2-7,TRBV6-5,NA,TRBD1,CASSHRPGGTYEQYF,TGTGCCAGCAGCCACAGGCCAGGGGGCACCTACGAGCAGTACTTC
TRBJ1-2,TRBV5-1,NA,TRBD1,CASSIHLGTGDGYTF,TGCGCCAGCAGCATCCACCTCGGGACAGGGGACGGCTACACCTTC
TRBJ2-7,TRBV2,NA,TRBD1,CASSAPGTGIYEQYF,TGTGCCAGCAGTGCTCCGGGGACAGGGATCTACGAGCAGTACTTC
TRBJ2-7,TRBV5-1,NA,TRBD1,CASSSTGTGVSEQYF,TGCGCCAGCAGCTCCACCGGGACAGGGGTTTCCGAGCAGTACTTC
TRBJ1-2,TRBV27,NA,TRBD1,CASSSRQGGGYTF,TGTGCCAGCAGTTCCCGACAGGGTGGAGGCTACACCTTC
TRBJ2-3,TRBV18,NA,NA,CASSPLVGARTDTQYF,TGTGCCAGCTCACCACTAGTCGGAGCCCGCACAGATACGCAGTATTTT
TRBJ1-3,TRBV6-1,once,NA,CASSEGTGVEGNTIYF,TGTGCCAGCAGTGAAGGTACAGGAGTGGAGGGAAACACCATATATTTT
TRBJ2-5,TRBV2,NA,NA,CASSLGRRGETQYF,TGTGCCAGCAGTCTTGGTCGGAGGGGAGAGACCCAGTACTTC
TRBJ2-3,TRBV30,NA,NA,CAWSVYTTDTQYF,TGTGCCTGGAGTGTATACACCACAGATACGCAGTATTTT
TRBJ2-2,TRBV2,NA,NA,CASSDAGRQSGELFF,TGTGCCAGCAGTGACGCGGGACGGCAGTCCGGGGAGCTGTTTTTT
TRBJ2-7,TRBV7-9,once,TRBD2,CASSFTTSGYHIYEQYF,TGTGCCAGCAGCTTTACGACTAGCGGGTACCACATCTACGAGCAGTACTTC
TRBJ2-1,TRBV18,NA,NA,CASSHAARYNEQFF,TGTGCCAGCTCACACGCAGCGCGATACAATGAGCAGTTCTTC
TRBJ2-7,TRBV9,few,TRBD1,CASSVEGTAFYEQYF,TGTGCCAGCAGCGTAGAAGGGACAGCTTTCTACGAGCAGTACTTC
TRBJ1-2,TRBV4-1,NA,TRBD1,CASSRDGTGNYGYTF,TGCGCCAGCAGCCGGGACGGGACAGGGAACTATGGCTACACCTTC
TRBJ2-1,TRBV11-3,NA,TRBD2,CASSLGLAGGGEQFF,TGTGCCAGCAGCTTGGGACTAGCGGGAGGGGGGGAGCAGTTCTTC